This T cell receptor beta chain was captured in a study of T cell changes during pregnancy in multiple sclerosis. This clone was seen just once. Profiled with immunoSEQ multiplex PCR; TCRdb holds only in-frame clones, not every one. The data hold 18,000 or so clones, with more than 75% observed a single time. After removal of 3 bases from V and 0 bases from J, the junction contained 4 bases not matched to a gene. The V gene's germline CDR1 is SGDLS and CDR2 YYNGEE. The CDR3 is 16 amino acids. The V and J genes are TRBV9 and TRBJ1-3; 9 bases map to TRBD1. The sample in question was CD4+ T cells from peripheral blood mononuclear cells, obtained in the first trimester of pregnancy. The sequence was obtained from a female donor in good health, enrolled as a control in a pregnancy study. The CDR3 DNA is TGTGCCAGCAGCGCGGACAGGGGCGCCTCTGGAAACACCATATATTTT. This codes for CASSADRGASGNTIYF.